Presented here are 22 T cell receptor beta chains from one specimen sequenced in a study of tumor-infiltrating lymphocytes in primary liver carcinoma. Extraction also yielded germline DNA, while blood RNA was obtained from unsorted whole blood. Synthesis of TCR beta cDNA was carried out from 500 ng total RNA with a constant-region primer. Three rounds of nested multiplex PCR with slightly modified ARM-PCR produced TCR beta libraries. A C-beta reverse primer was combined with TRBV1-TRBV30 forward primers in the first two PCR rounds, and each round had around 10 cycles. TCRdb independently ran MiXCR on the multiplex PCR reads; one entry per CDR3 protein. The sample contains approximately 330,000 distinct CDR3 sequences, roughly 61% of which appear only once. Sequencing used peripheral blood. All receptors come from a man in his forties with primary liver carcinoma and hepatitis B virus infection.

Of note for this clonotype: This may stem from a read error, because a much larger clone lies one nucleotide away. The chain joins TRBV6-2 or TRBV6-3 to TRBJ1-2; D perhaps matches TRBD1 (6 bases). The germline CDR1 and CDR2 sequences are MNHEY and SVGEGT. This CDR3 has 16 residues. The V end was cut by 0 bases, the J end by 2 bases, with 13 bases between. CDR3 region: CASSYSWTASNYGYTF. The CDR3 DNA follows: TGTGCCAGCAGTTACTCGTGGACAGCGTCCAACTATGGCTACACCTTC.

V gene TRBV28 combines with J gene TRBJ2-5; no reliable D call. The CDR3 is 15 amino acids. In germline, CDR1 is MDHEN, CDR2 SYDVKM. Between the trimmed V and J ends, which lost 10 bases and 4 bases, there was a span of 22 bases. For the CDR3, the DNA is TGTGCCACTGCCGACTCTTCGGGCCGCCCAGAGACCCAGTACTTC. This sequence encodes CATADSSGRPETQYF.

Remarks on this clonotype: One base away lies a much larger clone, so this may be a sequencing read error. This rearrangement joins TRBV6-1 to TRBJ2-2; 8 bases line up with TRBD1. The CDR3 length is 14 residues. Germline CDR1 is MNHNS and CDR2 is SASEGT. Unmatched junction bases numbered 8, after V lost 7 bases and J lost 7 bases. The CDR3 DNA is TGTGCCAGCATAAGGGGACAGGCGCACGGGGAGCTGTTTTTT. Protein: CASIRGQAHGELFF.

As regards this clonotype: Without the conserved terminal phenylalanine or tryptophan, this CDR3 likely stems from a read error. The chain recombines TRBV4-3 with TRBJ2-1; D may be TRBD2 (6 bases). The ends were cut back, 0 bases at V and 4 bases at J, with 13 bases in the middle. Germline loops: CDR1 LGHNA, CDR2 YSLEER. The CDR3 totals 16 residues. The CDR3 loop reads CASSQENRGDYNEQFI. The CDR3 bases are TGCGCCAGCAGCCAAGAAAACCGCGGGGATTACAATGAGCAGTTCATC.

As regards this clonotype: A read error may account for a junction end that differs from germline. The chain carries TRBV28 and TRBJ2-1, with D tentatively TRBD2 (6 bases). Germline CDR1 and CDR2: MDHEN and SYDVKM. The CDR3 has 15 residues. The CDR3 nucleotides read TGTGCCAGCAATTTAACGGGAGTTAGCTACAATGAGCAGTTCTTC. Protein product: CASNLTGVSYNEQFF.

Turning to this clonotype: A much bigger clone sits one base away, suggesting this may be a read error. The V gene is TRBV6-6, the J gene TRBJ2-1, with 9 bases matching TRBD2. Germline V gene sequence: CDR1 MNHNY, CDR2 SVGAGI (reference sequence). The trim removed 6 bases at V and 7 bases at J, leaving 25 bases unmatched. CDR3 length: 20 residues. The CDR3 loop is CASRPTETSGEGRGRNEQFF. The CDR3 nucleotides read TGTGCCAGCAGACCGACGGAGACTAGCGGAGAGGGCCGTGGAAGAAATGAGCAGTTCTTC.

The rearrangement links TRBV9 to TRBJ2-7; maybe TRBD2 (6 bases). The V end was cut by 6 bases, the J end by 4 bases, with 11 bases between. The CDR3 is made up of 12 amino acids. Germline V gives CDR1 SGDLS, CDR2 YYNGEE. The CDR3 DNA follows: TGTGCCAGCACTGCGGGGAGGTACGAGCAGTACTTC. Its protein is CASTAGRYEQYF.

Comments on this clonotype: Lacking the conserved final phenylalanine or tryptophan, this CDR3 likely reflects a read error. The chain has TRBV12-3 or TRBV12-4 and TRBJ1-1; D not resolved. Trimming left V 6 bases short and J 5 bases short, with 10 bases between. The CDR3 consists of 12 residues. The CDR3 sequence is CASSQTETEAFL. Written as DNA, the CDR3 is TGTGCCAGCAGCCAGACTGAGACTGAAGCTTTCCTT.

The V call is TRBV6-5, the J call TRBJ2-7, with D possibly TRBD1 on 6 matching bases. The CDR3 is 13 residues long. Trimming took 2 bases from V and 5 from J, leaving 10 bases between them. Germline V CDR1 and CDR2: MNHEY, SVGAGI. The CDR3 nucleotides are TGTGCCAGCAGTTACACAGGGAATAACGAGCAGTACTTC. This codes for CASSYTGNNEQYF.

In regard to this clonotype: This may stem from a read error, because a much larger clone lies one nucleotide away. V is TRBV12-3 or TRBV12-4 and J is TRBJ2-7; 10 nucleotides match TRBD2. V gave up 7 bases and J gave up 2 bases; unmatched junction bases: 8. There are 15 residues in the CDR3. The CDR3 region is CASNSGLADAYEQYF. The CDR3 region has the DNA TGTGCCAGCAACTCCGGACTAGCGGATGCCTACGAGCAGTACTTC.

This clonotype came up many times. J is TRBJ2-3 and V is TRBV4-1, with D tentatively TRBD1 (6 bases). Germline-derived CDR1 and CDR2 are MGHRA and YSYEKL. The CDR3 length is 17 residues. V shed 3 bases and J shed 0 bases, with 16 bases lying between them. The CDR3 protein is CASSHYPTGRSTDTQYF. The CDR3 bases are TGCGCCAGCAGCCACTACCCGACAGGCCGGAGCACAGATACGCAGTATTTT.

This clonotype is termed medium-sized. The chain recombines TRBV11-2 with TRBJ2-6; no definite D call. The CDR3 consists of 14 residues. V was pared by 8 bases and J by 0 bases, with 8 bases between. Germline V gene lookup returns CDR1 SGHAT and CDR2 FQNNGV. In DNA, the CDR3 is TGTGCCAGCTCGATAACCTCTGGGGCCAACGTCCTGACTTTC. Its translation is CASSITSGANVLTF.

The chain has TRBV6-1 and TRBJ2-2, with 7 bases lining up with TRBD2. Germline V gene lookup returns CDR1 MNHNS and CDR2 SASEGT. The CDR3 is 16 residues long. Trimming removed 5 bases from V and 0 bases from J; junction bases left unmatched: 6. The CDR3 DNA reads as TGTGCCAGCAGTTTGTCTAGCGGAACGAACACCGGGGAGCTGTTTTTT. Translating gives CASSLSSGTNTGELFF.

This chain uses TRBV28 with TRBJ2-7; D possibly corresponds to TRBD2 (5 bases). The CDR3 spans 14 residues. The V end lost 1 base, the J end lost 6 bases, and 13 bases lay between the germline ends. Germline V gene sequence: CDR1 MDHEN, CDR2 SYDVKM. The CDR3 coding sequence is TGTGCCAGCAGTTTATCCTACGGGGAGACCGAGCAGTACTTC. Its translation is CASSLSYGETEQYF.

V usage is TRBV6-2 or TRBV6-3 and J usage is TRBJ2-5; either TRBD1 or TRBD2 may supply D (5 bases each). The CDR3 is made up of 18 amino acids. Looked up from germline, CDR1 is MNHEY and CDR2 is SVGEGT. The CDR3 coding sequence is TGTGATAGCAGCTCCCACCCTCGGGACCTCCTGTACCAAGAGACCCAGTACTTC. This codes for CDSSSHPRDLLYQETQYF.

The sample holds one count of this clonotype. A read error is likely, as this CDR3 ends without the conserved phenylalanine or tryptophan. The gene calls are TRBV11-3 and TRBJ1-5; D not certain. Trimming shortened V by 1 base and J by 5 bases, and 3 bases separated the two germline ends. Germline loops: CDR1 SGHNT, CDR2 YENEEA. The CDR3 consists of 12 residues. CDR3 sequence reads: CASSLGYQPQHL. The CDR3 coding sequence is TGTGCCAGCAGCTTAGGCTATCAGCCCCAGCATCTT.

In its sample, this clonotype was seen many times. The chain uses TRBV12-3 or TRBV12-4 and TRBJ2-1; 7 nucleotides match TRBD2. J gave up 0 bases and V 6 bases, and 5 bases lay outside the gene matches. The CDR3 covers 15 residues. CDR3 DNA sequence: TGTGCCAGCAGGGGTAGCGGGTCCTCCTACAATGAGCAGTTCTTC. Translation: CASRGSGSSYNEQFF.

This clonotype has ten or more counts. The chain joins TRBV6-5 to TRBJ2-7; 10 bases are shared with TRBD1. V lost 2 bases and J lost 10; bases outside the gene matches: 5. Germline values: CDR1 MNHEY, CDR2 SVGAGI. This CDR3 spans 13 amino acids. CDR3: CASSYGQGDLQYF. DNA of the CDR3: TGTGCCAGCAGTTACGGACAGGGGGATCTTCAGTACTTC.

Concerning this clonotype: The junction departs from germline at one end; a sequencing error may be responsible. V is TRBV4-2 and J is TRBJ1-5, with D unclear. Germline CDR1 LGHNA, CDR2 YNFKEQ. The length of the CDR3 is 15 residues. CDR3 bases: TGTGCCAGCAGCCAAGTTGGGCGACAAAATCAGGCCCAGCATTTT. This encodes CASSQVGRQNQAQHF.

This CDR3 is CASHRGSSYEQYF. Written as DNA, the CDR3 is TGTGCCAGTCACAGGGGGAGCTCCTACGAGCAGTACTTC. The genes are TRBV28 and TRBJ2-7, with TRBD1 identical over 8 bases. The CDR3 sequence is 13 residues long. V gave up 9 bases and J gave up 0 bases; unmatched junction bases: 4. Per the germline V gene, CDR1 is MDHEN and CDR2 is SYDVKM.

Comments on this clonotype: The CDR3 does not close with the conserved phenylalanine or tryptophan, likely indicating a read error. The DNA is left out, because the CDR3 cannot be placed on it with certainty; the CDR3 is given as TCRdb lists it. The rearrangement joins TRBV11-2 to TRBJ2-1; the table calls TRBD2, which could not be checked here. CDR1 and CDR2 (germline): SGHAT, FQNNGV. The CDR3 sequence runs 15 residues, both termini included. This chain's CDR3 is CAGSSTNFIAGGRFL.

Concerning this clonotype: At one end the junction does not follow the germline gene, possibly because of a read error. Written as DNA, the CDR3 is TGCAGCGTTGTGGATCCCGGGGAGTTGTTTTTT. Encoded protein: CSVVDPGELFF. The chain employs TRBV29-1 and TRBJ2-2; a weak D match, TRBD2 (5 bases). CDR1 SQVTM and CDR2 ANQGSEA come from the germline V gene. This CDR3 contains 11 residues.